What follows is one TCR beta chain and its context. This clonotype was seen a handful of times. The antigen it binds to is not known. Base qualities are not recorded, but no much larger clone differs from it by a single base. The data are from a study of T-cell reconstitution after alpha-beta-depleted transplantation in children (TCRdb year 2016). Regarding the complete study: The study quantitatively tracked T-cell immune reconstitution after TCRalphabeta/CD19-depleted allogeneic hematopoietic cell transplantation in children using TCR repertoire profiling.

The treatment or condition label, as the study defines it: allogeneic hematopoietic cell transplantation with graft depleted of TCRalphabeta T cells and CD19 B cells. TCRalphabeta/CD19-depleted allogeneic hematopoietic cell grafts were given to the transplant recipients, all of whom were children. The paper as a whole reports these results and caveats: The apparently early recovery of alphabetaT-cell counts about two months after transplant reportedly depended on only several hundred rapidly expanded clones that came from non-depleted graft cells. In some patients, high TCRbeta diversity at day 60 was attributed to recipient T cells and intrathymic progenitors that had survived conditioning. Hyperexpanded clone frequencies declined over subsequent months; after one year, T-cell counts and TCRbeta diversity were mostly attributed to newly produced T cells.

From the cysteine up to the phenylalanine, the CDR3 has a length of 12 residues. The CDR3 DNA has 36 bases and is translated from base 1. The germline V end is reduced by 3 bases and the J end by 6 bases; junction bases left unmatched: 5. CDR1 and CDR2, looked up from the germline V gene (reference sequence), are DFQATT and SNEGSKA. The method was PCR. The instrument given in TCRdb is Illumina HiSeq 2500. TCR libraries were prepared with molecular barcoding, using unique molecular identifiers to normalize TCRbeta repertoire quantification. Starting from the raw public reads, TCRdb applied fastp trimming at Q25, assembled clones with MiXCR and retained in-frame beta chains. Rows are combined by CDR3 protein, so each entry shows the most common genes and DNA. The sample records about 250,000 distinct CDR3 sequences, 20% to 30% of which are singletons. Jointly, the top ten make up about 5% of the sample.

The sequence derives from a female patient aged 2-9 years who had a stem cell transplant for congenital amegakaryocytic thrombocytopenia, so the T cells may come from the graft donor. The source was PBMCs, mostly from graft donor cells, collected 360 days after TCRalphabeta/CD19-depleted stem cell transplant. The rearranged chain carries TRBV20-1 and TRBJ2-7; TRBD1 matches 7 bases in the middle. The CDR3 reads as follows: CSASRQGVEQYF. The DNA sequence reads TGCAGTGCTAGTCGGCAGGGGGTCGAGCAGTACTTC.